The present T cell receptor beta chain was sequenced within a study of control samples from healthy donors and cancer patients. V lost 3 bases, J lost 2 bases, and 6 bases stayed unmatched. CDR3 size: 14 residues. Germline CDR1 is GTSNPN and CDR2 is SVGIG (reference sequence). Using immunoSEQ multiplex PCR, the repertoire was profiled, and TCRdb retains in-frame clones only, with some absent. Of roughly 450,000 clones in the sample, around 90% are singletons; the top ten hold more than 6%. The chain combines TRBV30 with TRBJ1-2, with 7 bases lining up with TRBD1. The TCR sequence derives from a middle-aged man with head and neck cancer. Input material: PBMCs. CDR3 coding DNA: TGTGCCTGGAGCTCAGGGGGTGGGAACTATGGCTACACCTTC. Translated, it gives CAWSSGGGNYGYTF.